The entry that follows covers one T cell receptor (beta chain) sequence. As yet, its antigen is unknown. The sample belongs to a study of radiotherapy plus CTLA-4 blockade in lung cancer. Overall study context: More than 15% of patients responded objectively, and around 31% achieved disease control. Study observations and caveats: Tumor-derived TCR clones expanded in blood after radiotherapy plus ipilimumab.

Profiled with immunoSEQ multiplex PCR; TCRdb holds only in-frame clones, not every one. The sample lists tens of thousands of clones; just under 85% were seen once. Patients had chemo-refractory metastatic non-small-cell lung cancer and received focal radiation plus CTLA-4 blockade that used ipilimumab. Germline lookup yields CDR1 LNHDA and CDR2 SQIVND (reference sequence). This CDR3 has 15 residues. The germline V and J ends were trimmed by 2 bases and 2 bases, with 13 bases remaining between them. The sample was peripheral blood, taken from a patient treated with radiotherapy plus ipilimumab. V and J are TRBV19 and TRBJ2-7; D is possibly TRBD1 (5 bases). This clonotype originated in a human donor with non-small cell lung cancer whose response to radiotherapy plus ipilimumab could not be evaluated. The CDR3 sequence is CASSILGQGTYEQYF. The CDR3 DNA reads TGTGCCAGTAGTATATTGGGCCAGGGTACCTACGAGCAGTACTTC.